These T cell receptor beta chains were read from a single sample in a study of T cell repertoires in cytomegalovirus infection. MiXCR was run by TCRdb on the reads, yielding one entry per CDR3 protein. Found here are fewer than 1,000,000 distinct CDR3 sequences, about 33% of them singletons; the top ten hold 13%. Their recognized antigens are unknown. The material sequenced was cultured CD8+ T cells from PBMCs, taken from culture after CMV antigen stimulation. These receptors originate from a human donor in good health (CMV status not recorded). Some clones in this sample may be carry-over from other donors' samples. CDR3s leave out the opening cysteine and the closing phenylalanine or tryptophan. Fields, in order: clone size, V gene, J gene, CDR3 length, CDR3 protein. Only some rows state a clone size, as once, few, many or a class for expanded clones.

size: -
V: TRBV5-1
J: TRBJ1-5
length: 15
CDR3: ASSLGQGDLGNQPQH

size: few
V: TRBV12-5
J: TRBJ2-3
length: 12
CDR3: ASGLPGSTDTQY

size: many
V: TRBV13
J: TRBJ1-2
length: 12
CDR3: ASSEPDRGRLYT

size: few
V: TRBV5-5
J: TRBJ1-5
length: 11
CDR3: ASSWFEDQPQH

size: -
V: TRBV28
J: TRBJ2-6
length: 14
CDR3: ASRRTGFSGANVLT

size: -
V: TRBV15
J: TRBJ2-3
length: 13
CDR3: ATSRMRGIKDTQY

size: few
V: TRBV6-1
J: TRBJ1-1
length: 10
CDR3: ASGGWDTEAF

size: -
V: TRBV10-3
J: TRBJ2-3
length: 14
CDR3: AISGGTSGDTDTQY

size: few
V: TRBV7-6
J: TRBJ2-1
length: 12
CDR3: ASITGAAYNEQF

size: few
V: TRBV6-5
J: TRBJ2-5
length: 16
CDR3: ASSYPVVVGGRLETQY